This TCR beta chain was identified during a study of vaccination and CD4 T cells after COVID-19. Study background: Researchers treated cells with overlapping spike peptides taken from SARS-CoV-2, HCoV-NL63, HCoV-OC43 and HCoV-229E.

CDR1 and CDR2 from the germline V gene are MGHRA and YSYEKL. This CDR3 has 18 amino acids. With V trimmed by 1 base and J by 2 bases, 11 bases remained unmatched. Treatment meaning: approximately 9-day PBMC culture with coronavirus spike peptide pools or control peptides (ViraFEST assay). Peptide pool stimulation in ViraFEST expanded antigen-specific T cells, whose TCRs were then sequenced. The study sequenced cultured CD4+ T cell DNA using the Oncomine TCR Beta short-read assay. TCRdb analysed the PCR reads with MiXCR anew, one entry per CDR3 protein. This sample has about 22,000 distinct CDR3 sequences, with around 35% found just once. The study's findings and limits: A relatively small number of convalescent patients were studied, and no early post-infection timepoints were included.

Worth noting for this clonotype: Antigen unknown.

The sequence was collected from a human donor who had recovered from COVID-19. Sequenced material: CD4+ T cells from blood, cultured in vitro, taken before SARS-CoV-2 vaccination. V and J are TRBV4-1 and TRBJ2-5; 9 nucleotides agree with TRBD1. CDR3 nucleotide sequence: TGCGCCAGCAGCCAAGCAATACAGGGGGCTTCGGGGCAAGAGACCCAGTACTTC. It translates to CASSQAIQGASGQETQYF.